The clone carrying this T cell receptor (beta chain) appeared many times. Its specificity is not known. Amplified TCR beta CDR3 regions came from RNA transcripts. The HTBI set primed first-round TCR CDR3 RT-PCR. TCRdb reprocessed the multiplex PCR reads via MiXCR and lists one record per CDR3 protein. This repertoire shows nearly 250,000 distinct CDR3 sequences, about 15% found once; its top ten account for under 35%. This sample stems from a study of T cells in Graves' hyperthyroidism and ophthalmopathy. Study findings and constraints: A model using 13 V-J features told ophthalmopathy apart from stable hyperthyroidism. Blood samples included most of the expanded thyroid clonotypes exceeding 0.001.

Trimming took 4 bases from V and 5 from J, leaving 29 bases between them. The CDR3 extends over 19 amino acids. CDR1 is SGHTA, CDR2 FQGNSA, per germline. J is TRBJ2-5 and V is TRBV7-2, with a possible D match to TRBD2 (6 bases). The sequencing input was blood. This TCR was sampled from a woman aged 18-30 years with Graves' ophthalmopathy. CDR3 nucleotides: TGTGCCAGCAGCTATGGGACTGCCTCATCCCCTGATTGGTCGGAGACCCAGTACTTC. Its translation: CASSYGTASSPDWSETQYF.